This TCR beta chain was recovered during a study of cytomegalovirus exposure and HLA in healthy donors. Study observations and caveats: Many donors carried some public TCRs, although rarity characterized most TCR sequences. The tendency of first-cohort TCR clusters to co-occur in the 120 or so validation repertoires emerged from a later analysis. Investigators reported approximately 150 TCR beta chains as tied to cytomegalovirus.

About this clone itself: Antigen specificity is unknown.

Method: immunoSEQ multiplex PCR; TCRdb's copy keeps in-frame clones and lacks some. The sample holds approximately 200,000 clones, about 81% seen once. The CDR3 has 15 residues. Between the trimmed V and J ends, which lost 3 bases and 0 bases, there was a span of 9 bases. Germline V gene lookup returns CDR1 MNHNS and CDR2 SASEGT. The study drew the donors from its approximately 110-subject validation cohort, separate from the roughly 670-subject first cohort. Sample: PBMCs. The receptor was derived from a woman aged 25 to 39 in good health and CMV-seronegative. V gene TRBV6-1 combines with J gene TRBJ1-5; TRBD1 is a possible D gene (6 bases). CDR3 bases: TGTGCCAGCAGTGAGGGACAATTTAGCAATCAGCCCCAGCATTTT. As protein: CASSEGQFSNQPQHF.